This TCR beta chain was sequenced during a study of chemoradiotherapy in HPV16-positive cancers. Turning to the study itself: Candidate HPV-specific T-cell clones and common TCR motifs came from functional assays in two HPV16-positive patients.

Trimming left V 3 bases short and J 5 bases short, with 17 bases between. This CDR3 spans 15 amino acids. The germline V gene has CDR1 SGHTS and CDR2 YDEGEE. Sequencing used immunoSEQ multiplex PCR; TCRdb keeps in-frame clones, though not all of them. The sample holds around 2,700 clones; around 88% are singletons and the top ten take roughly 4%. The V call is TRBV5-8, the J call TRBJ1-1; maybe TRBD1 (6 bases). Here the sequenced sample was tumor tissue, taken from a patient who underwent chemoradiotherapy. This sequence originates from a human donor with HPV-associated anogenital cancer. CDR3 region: CASSWGTLKGTEAFF. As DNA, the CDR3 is TGTGCCAGCAGCTGGGGGACACTTAAGGGGACTGAAGCTTTCTTT.